One T cell receptor (beta chain) is described in this entry. An oligonucleotide containing a UMI was ligated to the 3' end of TCR cDNA. Whole-blood samples were approximately 2.6 ml of peripheral blood from healthy adult volunteers. This specimen comes from a study of naive and memory T cell subsets. Ligated cDNA underwent four rounds of PCR with nested alpha and beta constant region primers and SP2. TCRdb reanalysed the 5' RACE reads using MiXCR and keeps one entry per CDR3 protein. The sample has more than 45,000 distinct CDR3 sequences; 4.7% are singletons. V was cut by 5 bases and J by 6 bases, with 11 bases left in between. The V gene's germline CDR1 is SGHTA and CDR2 FQGNSA. This CDR3 comprises 12 residues.

The chain is built from TRBV7-2 and TRBJ2-7, with no clear D. The TCR sequence derives from a female donor in good health. CDR3 region: CASSRYWGEQYF. The CDR3 nucleotides read TGTGCCAGCAGCCGATACTGGGGCGAGCAGTACTTC.